This entry is about one TCR beta chain. These data belong to a study of T cell clones after liver transplantation. Trimming removed 7 bases from V and 4 bases from J; junction bases left unmatched: 11. The CDR3 spans 17 residues. Some clones are missing from TCRdb's copy, which holds only in-frame ones; the method was immunoSEQ multiplex PCR. The sample lists 75,000 to 85,000 clones; roughly 85% were seen once. The chain employs TRBV23-1 and TRBJ1-6, with 9 bases lining up with TRBD1. TRBV23-1 is classed as an ORF, of uncertain function. This TCR derives from a human patient who received a liver transplant. Part of the T cell pool may stem from the graft donor. The specimen comprised CD4+ T cells from blood, sampled at the 22-month timepoint. CDR3 in amino acids: CASNEPGQGNYNSPLHF. The CDR3 region has the DNA TGCGCCAGCAACGAACCGGGACAGGGAAATTATAATTCACCCCTCCACTTT.